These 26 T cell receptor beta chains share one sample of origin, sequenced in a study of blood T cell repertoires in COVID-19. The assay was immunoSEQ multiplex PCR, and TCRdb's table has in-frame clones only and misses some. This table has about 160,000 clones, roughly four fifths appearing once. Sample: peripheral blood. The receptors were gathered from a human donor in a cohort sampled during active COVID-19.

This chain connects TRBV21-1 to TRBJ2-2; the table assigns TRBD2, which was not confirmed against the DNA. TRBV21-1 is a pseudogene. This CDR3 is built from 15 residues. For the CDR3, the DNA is TGTGCCAGCAGCAAAGCGAGGAAGAACACCGGGGAGCTGTTTTTT. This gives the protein CASSKARKNTGELFF.

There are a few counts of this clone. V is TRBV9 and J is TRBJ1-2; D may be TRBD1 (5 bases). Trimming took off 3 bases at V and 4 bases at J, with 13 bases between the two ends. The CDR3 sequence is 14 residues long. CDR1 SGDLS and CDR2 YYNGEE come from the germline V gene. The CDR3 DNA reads TGTGCCAGCAGCGCGGGAGACAGAGGCTATGGCTACACCTTC. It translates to CASSAGDRGYGYTF.

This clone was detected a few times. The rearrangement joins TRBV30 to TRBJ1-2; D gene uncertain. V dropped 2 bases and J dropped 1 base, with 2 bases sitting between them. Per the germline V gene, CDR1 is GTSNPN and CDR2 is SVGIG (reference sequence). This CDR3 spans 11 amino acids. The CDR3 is CAWSLNYGYTF. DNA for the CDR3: TGTGCCTGGAGTCTTAACTATGGCTACACCTTC.

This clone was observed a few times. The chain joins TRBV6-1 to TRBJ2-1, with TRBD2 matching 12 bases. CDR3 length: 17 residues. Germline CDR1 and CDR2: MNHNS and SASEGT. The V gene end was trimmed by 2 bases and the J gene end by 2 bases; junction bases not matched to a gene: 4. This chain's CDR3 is CASSERTSGTTYNEQFF. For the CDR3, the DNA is TGTGCCAGCAGTGAACGGACTAGCGGGACTACCTACAATGAGCAGTTCTTC.

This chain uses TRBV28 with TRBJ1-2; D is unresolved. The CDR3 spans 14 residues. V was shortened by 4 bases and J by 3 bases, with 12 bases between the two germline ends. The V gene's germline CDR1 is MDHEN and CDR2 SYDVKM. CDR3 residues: CASSSGGLHYGYTF. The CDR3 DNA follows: TGTGCCAGCAGTTCTGGAGGCCTTCACTATGGCTACACCTTC.

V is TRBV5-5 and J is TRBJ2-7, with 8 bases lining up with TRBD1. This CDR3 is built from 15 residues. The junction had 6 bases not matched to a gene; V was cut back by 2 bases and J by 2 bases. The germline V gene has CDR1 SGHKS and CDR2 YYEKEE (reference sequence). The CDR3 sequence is CASSFGRGPAYEQYF. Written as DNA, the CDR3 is TGTGCCAGCAGCTTCGGCAGGGGGCCAGCCTACGAGCAGTACTTC.

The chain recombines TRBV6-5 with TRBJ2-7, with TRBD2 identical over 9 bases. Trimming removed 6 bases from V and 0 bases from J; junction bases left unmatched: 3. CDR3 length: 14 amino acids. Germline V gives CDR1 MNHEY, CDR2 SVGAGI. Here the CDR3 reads CASRLAGASYEQYF. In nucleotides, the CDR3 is TGTGCCAGCAGGTTAGCGGGAGCCTCCTACGAGCAGTACTTC.

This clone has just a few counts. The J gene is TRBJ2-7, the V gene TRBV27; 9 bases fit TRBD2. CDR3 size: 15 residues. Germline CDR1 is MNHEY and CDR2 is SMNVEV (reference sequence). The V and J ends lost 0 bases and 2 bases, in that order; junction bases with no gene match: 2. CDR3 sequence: CASSLSQREAYEQYF. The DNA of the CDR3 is TGTGCCAGCAGTTTATCGCAGCGGGAGGCCTACGAGCAGTACTTC.

The CDR3 region has the DNA TGTGCCAGCTCAGAACAAGATACGCAGTATTTT. This sequence encodes CASSEQDTQYF. This chain links TRBV18 with TRBJ2-3; D not resolved. Germline V gives CDR1 KGHSH, CDR2 LQKENI. Trimming stripped 5 bases from V and 5 bases from J, with 5 bases between. This CDR3 is 11 amino acids long.

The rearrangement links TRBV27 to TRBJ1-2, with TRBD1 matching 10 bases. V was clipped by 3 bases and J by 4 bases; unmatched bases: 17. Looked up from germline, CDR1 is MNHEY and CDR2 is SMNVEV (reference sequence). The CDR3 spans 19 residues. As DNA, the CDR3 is TGTGCCAGCAGTTTCCGATTCGGGACAGGGGACGATATCAGCTATGGCTACACCTTC. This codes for CASSFRFGTGDDISYGYTF.

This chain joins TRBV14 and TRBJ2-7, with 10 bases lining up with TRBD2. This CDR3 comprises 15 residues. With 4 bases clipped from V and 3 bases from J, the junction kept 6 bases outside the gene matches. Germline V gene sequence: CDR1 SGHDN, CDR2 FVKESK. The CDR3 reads CASSPLSGGVYEQYF. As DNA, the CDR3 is TGTGCCAGCAGCCCCCTGAGCGGGGGGGTCTACGAGCAGTACTTC.

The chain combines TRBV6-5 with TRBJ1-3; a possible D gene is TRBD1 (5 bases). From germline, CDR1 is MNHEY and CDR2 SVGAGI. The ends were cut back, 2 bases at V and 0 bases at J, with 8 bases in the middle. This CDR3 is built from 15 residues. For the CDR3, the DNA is TGTGCCAGCAGTTACCGACAGACCTCTGGAAACACCATATATTTT. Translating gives CASSYRQTSGNTIYF.

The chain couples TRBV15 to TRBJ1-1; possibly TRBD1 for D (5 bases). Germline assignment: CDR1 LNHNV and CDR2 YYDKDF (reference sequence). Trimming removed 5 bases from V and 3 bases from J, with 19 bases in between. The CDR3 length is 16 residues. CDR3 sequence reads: CATSGGTEGKDTEAFF. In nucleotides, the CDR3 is TGTGCCACCAGCGGGGGAACGGAGGGGAAGGACACTGAAGCTTTCTTT.

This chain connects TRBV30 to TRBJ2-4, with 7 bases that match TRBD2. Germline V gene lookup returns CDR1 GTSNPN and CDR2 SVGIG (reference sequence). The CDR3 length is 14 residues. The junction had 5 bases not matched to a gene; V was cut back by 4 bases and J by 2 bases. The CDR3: CAWTRGETKNIQYF. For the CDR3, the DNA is TGTGCCTGGACCCGGGGGGAAACCAAAAACATTCAGTACTTC.

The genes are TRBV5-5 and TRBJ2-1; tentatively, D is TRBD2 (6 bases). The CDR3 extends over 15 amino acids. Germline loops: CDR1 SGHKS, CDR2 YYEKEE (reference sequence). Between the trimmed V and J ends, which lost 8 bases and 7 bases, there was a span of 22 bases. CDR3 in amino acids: CASPVLARSGNEQFF. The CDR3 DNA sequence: TGTGCCAGTCCGGTACTAGCACGATCTGGGAATGAGCAGTTCTTC.

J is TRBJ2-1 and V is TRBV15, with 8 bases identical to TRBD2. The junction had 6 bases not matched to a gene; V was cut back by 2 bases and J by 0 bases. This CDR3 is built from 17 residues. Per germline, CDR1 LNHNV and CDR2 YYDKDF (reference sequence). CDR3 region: CATSRSRGGSSYNEQFF. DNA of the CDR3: TGTGCCACCAGCAGATCCCGGGGGGGTAGCTCCTACAATGAGCAGTTCTTC.

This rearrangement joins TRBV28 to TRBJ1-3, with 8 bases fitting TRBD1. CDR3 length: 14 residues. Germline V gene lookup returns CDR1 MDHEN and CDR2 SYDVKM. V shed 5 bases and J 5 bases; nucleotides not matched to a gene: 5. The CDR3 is CASSPGTGRNTIYF. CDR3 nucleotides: TGTGCCAGCAGTCCAGGGACAGGCCGAAACACCATATATTTT.

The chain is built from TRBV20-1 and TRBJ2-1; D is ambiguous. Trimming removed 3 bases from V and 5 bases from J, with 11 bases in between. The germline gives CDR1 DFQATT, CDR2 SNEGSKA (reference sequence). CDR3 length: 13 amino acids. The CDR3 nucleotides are TGCAGTGCTAGTACTATTCATCACAATGAGCAGTTCTTC. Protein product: CSASTIHHNEQFF.

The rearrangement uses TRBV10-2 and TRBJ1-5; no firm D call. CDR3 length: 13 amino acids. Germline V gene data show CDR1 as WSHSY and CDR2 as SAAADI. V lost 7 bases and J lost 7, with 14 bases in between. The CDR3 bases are TGCGCCAGCACCGACGTAGGAGGACAGCCCCAGCATTTT. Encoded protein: CASTDVGGQPQHF.

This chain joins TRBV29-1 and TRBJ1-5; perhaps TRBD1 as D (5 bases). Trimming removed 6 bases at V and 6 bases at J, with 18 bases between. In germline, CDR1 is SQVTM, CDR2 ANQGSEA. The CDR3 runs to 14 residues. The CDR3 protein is CSVSKGAGFQPQHF. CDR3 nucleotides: TGCAGCGTCTCTAAAGGGGCAGGGTTTCAGCCCCAGCATTTT.

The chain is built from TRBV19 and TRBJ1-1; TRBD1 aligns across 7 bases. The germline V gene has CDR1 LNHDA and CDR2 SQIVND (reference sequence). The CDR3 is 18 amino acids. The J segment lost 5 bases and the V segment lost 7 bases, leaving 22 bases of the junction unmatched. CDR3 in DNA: TGTGCCAGTAACGGGAGAAGACGATCGCAGGGGGTTTATACTGAAGCTTTCTTT. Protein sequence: CASNGRRRSQGVYTEAFF.

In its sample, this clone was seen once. This CDR3 reads CASSEYRLAVNTGELFF. CDR3 in DNA: TGCGCCAGCAGTGAATATCGGCTAGCGGTTAACACCGGGGAGCTGTTTTTT. J is TRBJ2-2 and V is TRBV10-1; TRBD2 matches at 7 bases. Trimming cost V 3 bases and J 2 bases; bases outside gene matches: 9. The germline V gene encodes CDR1 WNHNN and CDR2 SYGVQD (reference sequence). CDR3 length: 17 residues.

The CDR3 reads CASRDRVEQYF. In DNA, the CDR3 is TGTGCCAGCAGAGACAGGGTCGAGCAGTACTTC. The chain employs TRBV6-5 and TRBJ2-7, with TRBD1 matching over 7 bases. Losses at the gene ends were 6 bases for V and 6 bases for J; bases not matched to a gene: 2. CDR1 is MNHEY, CDR2 SVGAGI, per germline. The CDR3 contains 11 residues.

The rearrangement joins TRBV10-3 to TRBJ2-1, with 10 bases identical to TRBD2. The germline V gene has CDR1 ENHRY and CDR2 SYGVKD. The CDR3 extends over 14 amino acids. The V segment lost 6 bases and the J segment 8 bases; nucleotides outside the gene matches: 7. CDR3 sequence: CAIRAGGPSDEQFF. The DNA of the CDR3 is TGTGCCATCAGAGCGGGGGGGCCTAGCGATGAGCAGTTCTTC.

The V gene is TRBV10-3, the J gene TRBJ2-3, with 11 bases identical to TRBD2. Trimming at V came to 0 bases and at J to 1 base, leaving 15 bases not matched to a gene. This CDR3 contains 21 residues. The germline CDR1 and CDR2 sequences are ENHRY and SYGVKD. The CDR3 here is CAISESVGASGGPRRTDTQYF. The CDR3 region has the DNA TGTGCCATCAGTGAGTCGGTGGGGGCTAGCGGGGGGCCGCGGCGCACAGATACGCAGTATTTT.

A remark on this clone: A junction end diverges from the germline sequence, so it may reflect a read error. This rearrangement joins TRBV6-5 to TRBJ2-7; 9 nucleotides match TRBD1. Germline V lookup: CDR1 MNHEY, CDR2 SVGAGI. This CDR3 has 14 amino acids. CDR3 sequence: CAGSYSGTGSEQYF. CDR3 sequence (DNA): TGTGCCGGCAGTTATTCCGGGACAGGGAGCGAGCAGTACTTC.